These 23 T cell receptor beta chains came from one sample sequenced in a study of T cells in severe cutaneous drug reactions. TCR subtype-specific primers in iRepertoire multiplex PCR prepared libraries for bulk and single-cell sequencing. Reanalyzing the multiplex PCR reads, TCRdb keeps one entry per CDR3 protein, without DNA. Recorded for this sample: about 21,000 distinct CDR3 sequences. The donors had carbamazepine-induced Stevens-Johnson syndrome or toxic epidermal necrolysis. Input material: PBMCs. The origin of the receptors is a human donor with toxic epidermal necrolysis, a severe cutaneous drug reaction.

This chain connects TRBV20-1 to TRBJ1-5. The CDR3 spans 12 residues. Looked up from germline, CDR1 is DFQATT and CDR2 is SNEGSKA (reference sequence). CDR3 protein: CSARTVTQPQHF.

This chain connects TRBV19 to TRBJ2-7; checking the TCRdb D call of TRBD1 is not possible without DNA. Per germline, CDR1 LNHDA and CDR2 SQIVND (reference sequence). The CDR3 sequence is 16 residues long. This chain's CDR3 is CASRPSGLTGSYEQYF. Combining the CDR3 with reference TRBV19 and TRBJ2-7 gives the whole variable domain DGGITQSPKYLFRKEGQNVTLSCEQNLNHDAMYWYRQDPGQGLRLIYYSQIVNDFQKGDIAEGYSVSREKKESFPLTVTSAQKNPTAFYLCASRPSGLTGSYEQYFGPGTRLTVT.

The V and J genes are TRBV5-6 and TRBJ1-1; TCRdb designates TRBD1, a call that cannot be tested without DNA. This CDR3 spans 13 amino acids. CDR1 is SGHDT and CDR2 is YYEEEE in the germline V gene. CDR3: CASSRAPTAEAFF.

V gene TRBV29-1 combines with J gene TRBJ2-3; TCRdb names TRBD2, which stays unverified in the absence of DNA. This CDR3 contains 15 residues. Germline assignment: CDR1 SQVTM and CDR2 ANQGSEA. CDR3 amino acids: CSVGAGTSLTDTQYF.

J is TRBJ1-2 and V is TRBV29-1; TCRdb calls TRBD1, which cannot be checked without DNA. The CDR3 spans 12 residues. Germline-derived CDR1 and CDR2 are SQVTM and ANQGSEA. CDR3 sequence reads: CSALQGDSGYTF.

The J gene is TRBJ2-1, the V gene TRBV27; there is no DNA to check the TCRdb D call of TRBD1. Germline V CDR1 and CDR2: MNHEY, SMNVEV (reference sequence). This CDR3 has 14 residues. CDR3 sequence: CASSSGGPYNEQFF.

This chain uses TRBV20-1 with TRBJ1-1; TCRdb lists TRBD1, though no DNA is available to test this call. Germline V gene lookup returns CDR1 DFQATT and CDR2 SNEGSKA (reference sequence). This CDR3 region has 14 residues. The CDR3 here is CSAEAPPRDTEAFF.

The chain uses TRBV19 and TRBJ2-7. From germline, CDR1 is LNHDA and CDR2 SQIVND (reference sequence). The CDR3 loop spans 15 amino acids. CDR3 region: CASSIGRGTAYEQYF.

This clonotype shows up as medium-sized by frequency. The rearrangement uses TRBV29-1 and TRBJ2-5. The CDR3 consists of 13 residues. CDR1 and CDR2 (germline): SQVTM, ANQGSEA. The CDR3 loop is CSVDRQLQETQYF.

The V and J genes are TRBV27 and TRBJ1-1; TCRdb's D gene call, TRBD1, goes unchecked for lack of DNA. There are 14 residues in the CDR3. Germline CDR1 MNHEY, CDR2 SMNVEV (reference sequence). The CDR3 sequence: CASSSQGRNTEAFF.

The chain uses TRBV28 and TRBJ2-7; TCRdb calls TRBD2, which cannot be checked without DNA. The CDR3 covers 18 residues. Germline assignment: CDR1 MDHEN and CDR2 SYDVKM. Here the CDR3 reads CASRGGQGLAGGRYEQYF.

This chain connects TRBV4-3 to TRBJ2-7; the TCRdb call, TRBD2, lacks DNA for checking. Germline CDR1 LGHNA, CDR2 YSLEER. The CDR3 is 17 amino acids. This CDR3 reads CASSQVLTSGDPWEQYF.

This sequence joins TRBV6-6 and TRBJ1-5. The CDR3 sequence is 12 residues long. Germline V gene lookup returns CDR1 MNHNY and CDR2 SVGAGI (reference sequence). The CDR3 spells CASREGDQPQHF.

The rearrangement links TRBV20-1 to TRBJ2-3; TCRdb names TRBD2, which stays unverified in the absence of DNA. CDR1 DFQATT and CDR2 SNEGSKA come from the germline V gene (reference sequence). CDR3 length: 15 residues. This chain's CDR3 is CSARDRAGNTDTQYF.

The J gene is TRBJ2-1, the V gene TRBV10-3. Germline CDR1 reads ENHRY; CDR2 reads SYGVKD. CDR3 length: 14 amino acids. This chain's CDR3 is CAISESQNNNEQFF.

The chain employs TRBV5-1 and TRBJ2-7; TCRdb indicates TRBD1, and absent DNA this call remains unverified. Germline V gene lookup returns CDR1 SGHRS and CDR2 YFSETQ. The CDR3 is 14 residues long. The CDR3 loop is CASSFGTGRYEQYF.

The CDR3 protein is CSARGHGDEQYF. The chain uses TRBV20-1 and TRBJ2-7; TCRdb names TRBD1, which stays unverified in the absence of DNA. The CDR3 consists of 12 residues. The germline CDR1 and CDR2 sequences are DFQATT and SNEGSKA (reference sequence).

CDR3 loop: CASSQVPSGRLKADNEQFF. This chain links TRBV4-3 with TRBJ2-1; TCRdb picks TRBD2, but there is no DNA to check that call. The V gene's germline CDR1 is LGHNA and CDR2 YSLEER. CDR3 length equals 19 residues.

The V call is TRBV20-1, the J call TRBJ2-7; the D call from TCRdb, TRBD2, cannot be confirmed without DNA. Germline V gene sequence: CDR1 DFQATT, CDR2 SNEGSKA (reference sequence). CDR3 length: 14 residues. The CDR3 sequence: CSARGLAGVYEQYF.

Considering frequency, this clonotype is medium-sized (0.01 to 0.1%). The CDR3 protein is CSVESGAERSYEQYF. The chain has TRBV29-1 and TRBJ2-7. From germline, CDR1 is SQVTM and CDR2 ANQGSEA. The CDR3 is 15 residues long.

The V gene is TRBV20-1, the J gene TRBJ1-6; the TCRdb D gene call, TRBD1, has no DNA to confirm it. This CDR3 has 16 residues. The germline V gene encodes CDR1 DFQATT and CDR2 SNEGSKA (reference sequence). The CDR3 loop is CSARVPGQGRNSPLHF.

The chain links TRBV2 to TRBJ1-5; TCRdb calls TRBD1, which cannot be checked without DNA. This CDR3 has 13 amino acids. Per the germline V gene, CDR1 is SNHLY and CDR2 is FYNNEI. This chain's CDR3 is CACRDRDYQPQHF.

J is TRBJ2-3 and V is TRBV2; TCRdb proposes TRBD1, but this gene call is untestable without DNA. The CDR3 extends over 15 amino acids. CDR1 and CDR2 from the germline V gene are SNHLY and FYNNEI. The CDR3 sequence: CASSDGAQGADTQYF.